This T cell receptor beta chain is drawn from a study of shared clonotypes between healthy human individuals. Study-wide findings and caveats: The four-donor shared clonotypes exceeded non-shared clonotypes in generation probability, with non-shared ones scoring lower.

Data came from immunoSEQ multiplex PCR; TCRdb stores just in-frame clones and leaves some out. This sample carries 600,000 to 750,000 clones, 90% of them seen once, and the ten largest clones take about a third. A note on this clone: Its antigen is not known.

Sequenced material: memory CD8+ T cells from PBMCs. This sample's subset: CD45RO+ cells pooled with CCR7-negative TemRA cells. This TCR was sampled from a man aged 18 to 29 in good health. Some clones in this sample may be carry-over from other donors' samples.

CDR3 sequence reads: CASRSAGTPRTDTQYF. CDR3 in DNA: TGTGCCAGCAGATCGGCCGGGACTCCTCGCACAGATACGCAGTATTTT. The chain uses TRBV13 and TRBJ2-3, with D perhaps TRBD2 (6 bases). The germline V and J ends were trimmed by 6 bases and 1 base, with 17 bases remaining between them. The CDR3 has 16 amino acids. CDR1 is PRHDT, CDR2 FYEKMQ, per germline (reference sequence).